This entry lists 16 T cell receptor beta chains sequenced from one sample in a study of CD8 T cells in ankylosing spondylitis. TCRdb fed the 5' RACE reads into MiXCR, producing one record per CDR3 protein. The repertoire holds about 300,000 distinct CDR3 sequences, with roughly 20% as singletons. Sequenced sample: blood, either unsorted or a sorted T cell fraction (not recorded which). The receptors come from a female donor with ankylosing spondylitis or in good health (not recorded which).

CDR3 region: CSASSIAGGRDTQYF. The CDR3 coding sequence is TGCAGTGCTAGCTCCATAGCGGGAGGGCGGGATACGCAGTATTTT. The chain is built from TRBV20-1 and TRBJ2-3, with 11 bases identical to TRBD2. The V and J ends lost 3 bases and 6 bases, in that order; junction bases with no gene match: 8. CDR1 DFQATT and CDR2 SNEGSKA come from the germline V gene (reference sequence). This CDR3 is 15 amino acids long.

This clonotype was counted many times. This chain uses TRBV5-6 with TRBJ2-3; D gene unclear. Germline V gene data show CDR1 as SGHDT and CDR2 as YYEEEE. The CDR3 consists of 12 residues. The germline V and J ends were trimmed by 3 bases and 9 bases, with 11 bases remaining between them. The CDR3 coding sequence is TGTGCCAGCAGCTCCACTACAGCCACGCAGTATTTT. Residues: CASSSTTATQYF.

The chain combines TRBV7-2 with TRBJ2-1, with D unresolved. Trimming took 1 base from V and 8 from J, leaving 15 bases between them. CDR3 length: 15 residues. Germline CDR1 is SGHTA and CDR2 is FQGNSA. CDR3 sequence: CASSLESSRVYEQFF. Here the CDR3 DNA reads TGTGCCAGCAGCTTAGAATCTAGTCGTGTGTATGAGCAGTTCTTC. The entire variable domain, with the rest obtained from reference TRBV7-2 and TRBJ2-1, is as follows: GAGVSQSPSNKVTEKGKDVELRCDPISGHTALYWYRQSLGQGLEFLIYFQGNSAPDKSGLPSDRFSAERTGGSVSTLTIQRTQQEDSAVYLCASSLESSRVYEQFFGPGTRLTVL.

In this sample, this clonotype turned up a few times. This chain uses TRBV20-1 with TRBJ1-2, with D unresolved. The germline gives CDR1 DFQATT, CDR2 SNEGSKA (reference sequence). Trimming cost V 2 bases and J 4 bases, with 5 bases left between them. The CDR3 contains 11 residues. In nucleotides, the CDR3 is TGCAGTGCTAGAAATAGCTATGGCTACACCTTC. Residues: CSARNSYGYTF.

The rearrangement joins TRBV7-6 to TRBJ2-7, with D unresolved. Germline loops: CDR1 SGHVS, CDR2 FNYEAQ. CDR3 length equals 12 residues. Between the trimmed V and J ends, which lost 5 bases and 6 bases, there was a span of 11 bases. The CDR3 spells CASSLKGTEQYF. CDR3 nucleotide sequence: TGTGCCAGCAGCCTAAAGGGCACCGAGCAGTACTTC.

The V gene is TRBV10-3, the J gene TRBJ2-7; 7 bases match TRBD2. The germline gives CDR1 ENHRY, CDR2 SYGVKD. V was clipped by 8 bases and J by 3 bases; unmatched bases: 7. The CDR3 is 13 residues long. Here the CDR3 reads CAIRAGTNYEQYF. CDR3 in DNA: TGTGCCATCCGCGCCGGGACTAACTACGAGCAGTACTTC.

This clonotype was seen only a few times. This chain links TRBV20-1 with TRBJ2-3; D call uncertain. The CDR3 extends over 13 amino acids. V was shortened by 5 bases and J by 3 bases, with 12 bases between the two germline ends. Per germline, CDR1 DFQATT and CDR2 SNEGSKA (reference sequence). In DNA form, the CDR3 reads TGCAGTGCTCAACAACCTCGAACAGATACGCAGTATTTT. Translation gives CSAQQPRTDTQYF.

The chain couples TRBV24-1 to TRBJ2-2; TRBD2 matches 9 bases. Losses at the gene ends were 4 bases for V and 6 bases for J; bases not matched to a gene: 5. The CDR3 runs 15 residues. Germline V gene lookup returns CDR1 KGHDR and CDR2 SFDVKD. The CDR3 here is CATSEQREAAGELFF. CDR3 coding DNA: TGTGCCACCAGTGAGCAGCGGGAGGCAGCCGGGGAGCTGTTTTTT.

The J gene is TRBJ2-3, the V gene TRBV15, with 8 bases that match TRBD2. V dropped 2 bases and J dropped 6; count of bases not matched to a gene: 7. This CDR3 is 15 amino acids long. Looked up from germline, CDR1 is LNHNV and CDR2 is YYDKDF (reference sequence). CDR3 DNA sequence: TGTGCCACCAGCAGACCTGCGGGAGGCTCGGATACGCAGTATTTT. Encoded protein: CATSRPAGGSDTQYF.

The J gene is TRBJ2-5, the V gene TRBV20-1, with D possibly TRBD1 on 6 matching bases. This CDR3 comprises 13 residues. The V end lost 3 bases, the J end lost 2 bases, and 10 bases lay between the germline ends. CDR1 is DFQATT and CDR2 is SNEGSKA in the germline V gene (reference sequence). The CDR3 DNA reads as TGCAGTGCTAGGAGGGACACTCAAGAGACCCAGTACTTC. It codes for CSARRDTQETQYF.

J is TRBJ2-3 and V is TRBV9; D is undetermined. The V and J ends lost 1 base and 3 bases respectively, with 12 bases between them. The CDR3 sequence is 15 residues long. Germline loops: CDR1 SGDLS, CDR2 YYNGEE. The CDR3 coding sequence is TGTGCCAGCAGCGTAATGGACCTAAAAACAGATACGCAGTATTTT. Its protein product is CASSVMDLKTDTQYF.

This clonotype has only a few counts. The chain links TRBV5-1 to TRBJ2-3; TRBD2 aligns across 13 bases. The CDR3 is 16 residues long. V shed 2 bases and J 2 bases; nucleotides not matched to a gene: 2. CDR1 and CDR2 (germline): SGHRS, YFSETQ. The CDR3 loop is CASSLGLAGATDTQYF. For the CDR3, the DNA is TGCGCCAGCAGCTTAGGACTAGCGGGAGCCACAGATACGCAGTATTTT.

This clonotype has just a few counts. The chain joins TRBV5-1 to TRBJ2-3; the D is unclear. Looked up from germline, CDR1 is SGHRS and CDR2 is YFSETQ. The CDR3 covers 14 residues. Trimming shortened V by 2 bases and J by 5 bases, and 12 bases separated the two germline ends. This CDR3 is CASSFSVPEDTQYF. The CDR3 DNA is TGCGCCAGCAGCTTCTCGGTTCCTGAAGATACGCAGTATTTT. Variable domain in full (rest from reference TRBV5-1 and TRBJ2-3): KAGVTQTPRYLIKTRGQQVTLSCSPISGHRSVSWYQQTPGQGLQFLFEYFSETQRNKGNFPGRFSGRQFSNSRSEMNVSTLELGDSALYLCASSFSVPEDTQYFGPGTRLTVL.

The gene calls are TRBV18 and TRBJ1-4; D is undetermined. Trimming cost V 3 bases and J 8 bases, with 10 bases left between them. Germline CDR1 and CDR2: KGHSH and LQKENI. The length of the CDR3 is 13 residues. The CDR3 bases are TGTGCCAGCTCACCCAACACGACAGAAAAACTGTTTTTT. Protein: CASSPNTTEKLFF.

The sample holds a few counts of this clonotype. The chain uses TRBV20-1 and TRBJ2-5; TRBD1 is a possible D gene (7 bases). The CDR3 loop spans 15 amino acids. Germline-derived CDR1 and CDR2 are DFQATT and SNEGSKA (reference sequence). Deletions cut 5 bases from V and 4 bases from J, with 20 bases between. CDR3 DNA sequence: TGCAGTGCTCCGCAGGCATCCCAGGGGGGAGAGACCCAGTACTTC. Amino acid sequence: CSAPQASQGGETQYF.

The rearrangement links TRBV28 to TRBJ2-2; 7 positions match TRBD2. CDR1 is MDHEN, CDR2 SYDVKM, per germline. The length of the CDR3 is 16 residues. The junction had 9 bases not matched to a gene; V was cut back by 6 bases and J by 2 bases. In nucleotides, the CDR3 is TGTGCCAGCAGAGGAGGGGCTAGCGGAAACACCGGGGAGCTGTTTTTT. As protein: CASRGGASGNTGELFF.